The rows below give T cell receptor beta chains drawn from one sample of a study of T cell repertoires in cytomegalovirus infection. TCRdb reprocessed the reads via MiXCR and lists one record per CDR3 protein. Of about 740,000 distinct CDR3 sequences in the sample, 35% were seen once. Sequencing was done on a sample of PBMCs. The receptors derive from a human donor in good health (CMV status not recorded). Some clones in this sample may be carry-over from other donors' samples. Each CDR3 is given with its conserved first and last residue. D genes are given only for firm matches. Only some rows state a clone size, as once, few, many or a class for expanded clones.

TRBV28	.	.	TRBJ1-2	CASMSGRDYGYTF	TGTGCCAGCATGTCAGGGCGCGACTATGGCTACACCTTC
TRBV5-4	TRBD2	.	TRBJ2-1	CASSPAGGTNEQFF	TGTGCCAGCAGCCCTGCGGGAGGGACAAATGAGCAGTTCTTC
TRBV7-2	TRBD2	many	TRBJ2-3	CASSRALSGAYTDTQYF	TGTGCCAGCAGCCGTGCGCTAAGCGGGGCCTACACAGATACGCAGTATTTT
TRBV5-1	.	.	TRBJ1-1	CASGQLGSMNTEAFF	TGCGCCAGCGGTCAATTGGGATCCATGAACACTGAAGCTTTCTTT
TRBV20-1	.	.	TRBJ1-6	CSAKAQSIDSPLHF	TGCAGTGCTAAGGCCCAGAGTATCGATTCACCCCTCCACTTT
TRBV28	TRBD2	many	TRBJ2-1	CASQSHGLAGAGNEQFF	TGTGCCAGCCAGTCTCACGGACTAGCGGGAGCGGGGAATGAGCAGTTCTTC
TRBV6-1	TRBD1	.	TRBJ2-1	CASRETGTGGNEQFF	TGTGCCAGCAGGGAGACCGGGACAGGGGGCAATGAGCAGTTCTTC
TRBV19	.	.	TRBJ1-1	CASQWTENTEAFF	TGTGCCAGTCAATGGACGGAGAACACTGAAGCTTTCTTT
TRBV2	.	.	TRBJ1-1	CASSSARFTEAFF	TGTGCCAGCAGTTCTGCCCGATTCACTGAAGCTTTCTTT
TRBV7-2	.	few	TRBJ1-6	CASSLANTKSNSPLHF	TGTGCCAGCAGCTTAGCAAACACGAAGAGCAATTCACCCCTCCACTTT
TRBV28	TRBD1	few	TRBJ1-5	CASNNQQGYSNQPQHF	TGTGCCAGCAATAACCAACAGGGGTATAGCAATCAGCCCCAGCATTTT
TRBV3-1	TRBD1	few	TRBJ1-3	CASTLSGTGGRGNTIYF	TGTGCCAGCACCCTGTCCGGGACAGGGGGTCGTGGAAACACCATATATTTT
TRBV7-8	TRBD1	many	TRBJ2-3	CASSLMRGQKADTQYF	TGTGCCAGCAGCTTAATGAGGGGGCAGAAGGCAGATACGCAGTATTTT